The 18 T cell receptor beta chains given below trace back to one sample, sequenced in a study of T cell repertoires in cytomegalovirus infection. TCRdb reprocessed the reads with MiXCR, giving one entry per CDR3 protein. The sample has fewer than 250,000 distinct CDR3 sequences, around an eighth seen once. The sequenced material came from PBMCs. These TCRs come from a human donor in good health (CMV status not recorded). Some clones in this sample may be carry-over from other donors' samples.

This clonotype was counted between two and nine times. The chain links TRBV19 to TRBJ2-7; D gene uncertain. Germline CDR1 reads LNHDA; CDR2 reads SQIVND (reference sequence). The CDR3 covers 11 residues. Between the trimmed V and J ends, which lost 5 bases and 4 bases, there was a span of 6 bases. CDR3 loop: CASSEEYEQYF. CDR3 DNA: TGTGCCAGTAGTGAGGAGTACGAGCAGTACTTC.

This clonotype has more than one count but fewer than ten. V and J are TRBV24-1 and TRBJ2-1; the D gene could be TRBD1 or TRBD2 (5 bases each). The V gene lost 3 bases and the J gene lost 4 bases, with 21 bases spanning the gap. The length of the CDR3 is 18 residues. Germline CDR1 reads KGHDR; CDR2 reads SFDVKD. The CDR3 sequence: CATSDPAPGASPYNEQFF. For the CDR3, the DNA is TGTGCCACCAGTGATCCCGCCCCCGGGGCTAGCCCGTACAATGAGCAGTTCTTC.

This clonotype came up many times. This chain joins TRBV6-4 and TRBJ1-1; 7 positions agree with TRBD1. Germline CDR1 MRHNA, CDR2 SNTAGT. V lost 0 bases and J lost 3; bases outside the gene matches: 4. CDR3 length: 15 residues. CDR3 DNA sequence: TGTGCCAGCAGTGACTCCGCGACAGGGTACACTGAAGCTTTCTTT. It encodes CASSDSATGYTEAFF.

This clonotype was counted a few times. V gene TRBV4-3 combines with J gene TRBJ1-1; no definite D call. The V end lost 0 bases, the J end lost 8 bases, and 10 bases lay between the germline ends. This CDR3 is built from 13 residues. The germline CDR1 and CDR2 sequences are LGHNA and YSLEER. The CDR3 loop reads CASSQDGREEAFF. The CDR3 nucleotides are TGCGCCAGCAGCCAAGATGGGCGAGAGGAAGCTTTCTTT.

The gene calls are TRBV14 and TRBJ1-3; D might be TRBD1 (6 bases). This CDR3 is built from 19 residues. Trimming stripped 5 bases from V and 2 bases from J, with 25 bases between. Germline CDR1 and CDR2: SGHDN and FVKESK. The CDR3 DNA follows: TGTGCCAGCAGCAGAAACCGGGCCAGGGGCCGAGACCCTGGAAACACCATATATTTT. It translates to CASSRNRARGRDPGNTIYF.

Regarding this clonotype: Just one base apart from a much larger clone, this may be a read error. The chain combines TRBV12-3 or TRBV12-4 with TRBJ2-7; the match to TRBD1 covers 9 bases. CDR3 length: 15 amino acids. V gave up 6 bases and J gave up 0 bases; unmatched junction bases: 6. DNA for the CDR3: TGTGCCAGCAGCTCCGGGACAGGGACCTCCTACGAGCAGTACTTC. Translated, it gives CASSSGTGTSYEQYF.

This clonotype was picked up a small number of times. The chain carries TRBV28 and TRBJ2-7; D gene unclear. The CDR3 consists of 14 residues. Per the germline V gene, CDR1 is MDHEN and CDR2 is SYDVKM. Trimming pared 3 bases from V and 0 bases from J, leaving 9 bases between. As DNA, the CDR3 is TGTGCCAGCAGTTTCGGAGACGCCTCCTACGAGCAGTACTTC. It encodes CASSFGDASYEQYF.

This clonotype was seen ten or more times. This chain uses TRBV28 with TRBJ1-4, with TRBD1 matching over 7 bases. CDR3 size: 17 residues. From germline, CDR1 is MDHEN and CDR2 SYDVKM. V gave up 4 bases and J gave up 0 bases; unmatched junction bases: 8. The CDR3 DNA is TGTGCCAGCAGTTCGCAGACAGGGCTTGCAACTAATGAAAAACTGTTTTTT. Amino acids: CASSSQTGLATNEKLFF.

This clonotype was detected only a few times. The genes are TRBV25-1 and TRBJ1-5; D not resolved. The germline V and J ends were trimmed by 3 bases and 0 bases, with 9 bases remaining between them. In germline, CDR1 is MGHDK, CDR2 SYGVNS. The CDR3 runs to 15 residues. The CDR3 protein is CASSDSAYSNQPQHF. For the CDR3, the DNA is TGTGCCAGCAGTGACAGTGCTTATAGCAATCAGCCCCAGCATTTT. Looking up the rest from reference TRBV25-1 and TRBJ1-5 gives the full variable domain: EADIYQTPRYLVIGTGKKITLECSQTMGHDKMYWYQQDPGMELHLIHYSYGVNSTEKGDLSSESTVSRIRTEHFPLTLESARPSHTSQYLCASSDSAYSNQPQHFGDGTRLSIL.

This clonotype was seen ten or more times. The chain joins TRBV7-2 to TRBJ1-1; D is uncertain. This CDR3 region has 14 residues. The V end was cut by 4 bases, the J end by 1 base, with 10 bases between. The germline CDR1 and CDR2 sequences are SGHTA and FQGNSA. Written as DNA, the CDR3 is TGTGCCAGCAGCTCTCGACGGGGGAACACTGAAGCTTTCTTT. As protein: CASSSRRGNTEAFF.

This clonotype was detected ten times or more. The chain recombines TRBV7-2 with TRBJ2-3; D is tentatively TRBD1 or TRBD2 (5 bases each). The germline V and J ends were trimmed by 5 bases and 11 bases, with 14 bases remaining between them. The CDR3 has 12 residues. Looked up from germline, CDR1 is SGHTA and CDR2 is FQGNSA. In nucleotides, the CDR3 is TGTGCCAGCAGCCGCCAAGAGGGGATGCAGTATTTT. Translation: CASSRQEGMQYF.

V is TRBV7-3 and J is TRBJ1-1, with D possibly being TRBD1 (5 bases). Germline assignment: CDR1 SGHTA and CDR2 FQGTGA. This CDR3 has 13 amino acids. V lost 5 bases, J lost 4 bases, and 11 bases lay in between. The DNA for the CDR3 is TGTGCCAGCAGCCAAGAAAGGGGCACTGAAGCTTTCTTT. This sequence encodes CASSQERGTEAFF. The full variable domain, its missing parts supplied by reference TRBV7-3 and TRBJ1-1, is GAGVSQTPSNKVTEKGKYVELRCDPISGHTALYWYRQSLGQGPEFLIYFQGTGAADDSGLPNDRFFAVRPEGSVSTLKIQRTERGDSAVYLCASSQERGTEAFFGQGTRLTVV.

The table lists this clonotype with many counts. The chain links TRBV6-2 or TRBV6-3 to TRBJ2-7; unclear D gene. The V end was cut by 4 bases, the J end by 3 bases, with 7 bases between. CDR1 is MNHEY and CDR2 is SVGEGT in the germline V gene. The CDR3 runs 12 residues. In DNA form, the CDR3 reads TGTGCCAGCAGTTTTAAAGACTACGAGCAGTACTTC. Protein: CASSFKDYEQYF.

This clonotype turned up a few times. The gene calls are TRBV19 and TRBJ2-1; the match to TRBD2 covers 8 bases. J gave up 6 bases and V 0 bases, and 4 bases lay outside the gene matches. CDR1 and CDR2 (germline): LNHDA, SQIVND (reference sequence). The CDR3 covers 15 residues. The CDR3 loop is CASSIDSGRSNEQFF. CDR3 nucleotides: TGTGCCAGTAGTATAGACAGCGGGAGAAGCAATGAGCAGTTCTTC.

Ten or more counts support this clonotype. The rearrangement links TRBV7-3 to TRBJ1-2, with D tentatively TRBD1 (5 bases). Trimming shortened V by 0 bases and J by 8 bases, and 10 bases separated the two germline ends. Germline V gene data show CDR1 as SGHTA and CDR2 as FQGTGA. The CDR3 has 13 amino acids. The CDR3 DNA sequence: TGTGCCAGCAGCTTAACTGAGGGGATCGGCTACACCTTC. This codes for CASSLTEGIGYTF.

This clonotype was seen a few times. V is TRBV3-1 and J is TRBJ1-1; TRBD1 aligns across 10 bases. The J segment lost 4 bases and the V segment lost 2 bases, leaving 13 bases of the junction unmatched. There are 18 residues in the CDR3. CDR1 LGHDT and CDR2 YNNKEL come from the germline V gene (reference sequence). The CDR3 coding sequence is TGTGCCAGCAGCCAAAAAGTAGGGACAGGGGTTCGCGGCACTGAAGCTTTCTTT. Protein product: CASSQKVGTGVRGTEAFF.

This clonotype has a handful of counts. This sequence joins TRBV14 and TRBJ2-5; the match to TRBD1 covers 7 bases. Trimming cost V 4 bases and J 2 bases; bases outside gene matches: 4. Germline assignment: CDR1 SGHDN and CDR2 FVKESK. The CDR3 spans 14 residues. CDR3: CASSPMGQQETQYF. The CDR3 DNA follows: TGTGCCAGCAGCCCCATGGGACAGCAAGAGACCCAGTACTTC.

This clonotype was detected only once. The V gene is TRBV19, the J gene TRBJ2-7, with D hard to call. V was cut by 1 base and J by 7 bases, with 17 bases left in between. Per germline, CDR1 LNHDA and CDR2 SQIVND (reference sequence). The CDR3 is 15 residues long. The CDR3: CASSIGTDSTGEQYF. The CDR3 DNA sequence: TGTGCCAGTAGTATAGGGACGGATTCCACCGGGGAGCAGTACTTC.